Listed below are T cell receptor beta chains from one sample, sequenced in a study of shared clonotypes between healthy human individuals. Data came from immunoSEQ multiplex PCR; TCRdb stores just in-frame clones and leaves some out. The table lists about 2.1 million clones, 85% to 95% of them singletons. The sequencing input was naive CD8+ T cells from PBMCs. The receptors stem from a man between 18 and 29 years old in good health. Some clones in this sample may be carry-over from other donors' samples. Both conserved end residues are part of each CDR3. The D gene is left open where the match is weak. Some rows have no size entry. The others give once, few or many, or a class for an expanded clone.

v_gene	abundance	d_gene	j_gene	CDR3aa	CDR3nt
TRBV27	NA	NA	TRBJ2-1	CASSLDRKLAGAYNEQFF	TGTGCCAGCAGTCTCGACAGGAAGTTGGCGGGAGCCTACAATGAGCAGTTCTTC
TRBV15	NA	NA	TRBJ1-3	CATSLSSWGHRNTIYF	TGTGCCACCAGCCTTTCATCCTGGGGGCACCGAAACACCATATATTTT
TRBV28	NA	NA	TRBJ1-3	CASSLFRSQILDGNTIYF	TGTGCCAGCAGTTTATTTCGGTCACAGATATTGGATGGAAACACCATATATTTT
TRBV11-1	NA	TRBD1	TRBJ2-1	CASSLGTGANNEQFF	TGTGCCAGCAGCTTAGGGACAGGGGCTAATAATGAGCAGTTCTTC
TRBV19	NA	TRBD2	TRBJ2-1	CASSHPGLAGEQFF	TGTGCCAGTAGCCATCCGGGACTAGCAGGTGAGCAGTTCTTC
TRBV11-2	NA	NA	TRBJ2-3	CASSLDVLSGEPQDTQYF	TGTGCCAGCAGCTTAGATGTTCTTTCGGGGGAGCCACAGGATACGCAGTATTTT
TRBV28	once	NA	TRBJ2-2	CASSLGIGELFF	TGTGCCAGCAGTTTGGGTATCGGGGAGCTGTTTTTT
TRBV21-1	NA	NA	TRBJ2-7	CASSKARAGGPAEQYF	TGTGCCAGCAGCAAAGCTCGAGCGGGAGGGCCCGCCGAGCAGTACTTC
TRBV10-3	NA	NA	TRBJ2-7	CAISESNGGYEQYF	TGTGCCATCAGTGAGTCGAATGGAGGTTACGAGCAGTACTTC
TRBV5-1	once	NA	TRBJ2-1	CASSLDGGYNEQFF	TGCGCCAGCAGCTTGGACGGCGGCTACAATGAGCAGTTCTTC
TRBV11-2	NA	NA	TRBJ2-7	CASSLGQSYEQYF	TGTGCCAGCAGCTTAGGGCAGTCCTACGAGCAGTACTTC
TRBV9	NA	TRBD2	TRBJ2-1	CASSSPREGGSYNEQFF	TGTGCCAGCAGCTCCCCCCGGGAGGGAGGGTCCTACAATGAGCAGTTCTTC
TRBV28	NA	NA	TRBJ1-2	CASSLGVGDGPFFSYGYTF	TGTGCCAGCAGTTTGGGGGTGGGGGACGGACCTTTCTTCTCCTATGGCTACACCTTC
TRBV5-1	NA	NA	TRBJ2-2	CASSLDRDTTGELFF	TGCGCCAGCAGCTTGGACCGGGACACCACCGGGGAGCTGTTTTTT
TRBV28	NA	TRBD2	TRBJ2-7	CASSRTSGTYEQYF	TGTGCCAGCAGCAGGACTAGCGGGACCTACGAGCAGTACTTC
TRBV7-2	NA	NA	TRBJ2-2	CASSLGLPGELFF	TGTGCCAGCAGCTTAGGCCTCCCCGGGGAGCTGTTTTTT
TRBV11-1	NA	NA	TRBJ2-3	CASSFSDRGTDTQYF	TGTGCCAGCAGCTTTTCTGATCGGGGTACAGATACGCAGTATTTT
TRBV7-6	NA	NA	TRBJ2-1	CASSLTGEQFF	TGTGCCAGCAGCTTAACCGGTGAGCAGTTCTTC
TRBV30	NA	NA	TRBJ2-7	CAWSTVRGYSYEQYF	TGTGCCTGGTCCACTGTCAGGGGATATTCCTACGAGCAGTACTTC
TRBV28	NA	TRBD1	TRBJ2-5	CASSLSPTGGAETQYF	TGTGCCAGCAGTTTATCTCCGACAGGGGGCGCGGAGACCCAGTACTTC
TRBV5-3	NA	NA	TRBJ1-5	CARSPPGPQHF	TGTGCCAGAAGCCCCCCGGGGCCCCAGCATTTT
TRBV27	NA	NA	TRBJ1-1	CASSLMGANTEAFF	TGTGCCAGCAGTTTGATGGGGGCGAACACTGAAGCTTTCTTT
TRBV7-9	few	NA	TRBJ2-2	CASSPSRVNTGELFF	TGTGCCAGCAGCCCCTCGAGGGTGAACACCGGGGAGCTGTTTTTT
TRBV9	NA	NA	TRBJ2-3	CASSVDSGRTDTQYF	TGTGCCAGCAGCGTAGACAGCGGGCGCACAGATACGCAGTATTTT
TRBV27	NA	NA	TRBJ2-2	CASSYSTPRRNTGELFF	TGTGCCAGCAGTTACTCGACCCCCCGACGAAACACCGGGGAGCTGTTTTTT
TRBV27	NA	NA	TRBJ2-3	CASSSGYTQYF	TGTGCCAGCAGTTCTGGCTATACGCAGTATTTT
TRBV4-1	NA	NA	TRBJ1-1	CASSLTVMNTEAFF	TGCGCCAGCAGCCTGACAGTTATGAACACTGAAGCTTTCTTT
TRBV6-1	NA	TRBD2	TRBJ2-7	CASSSGSIYF	TGTGCCAGCAGTAGCGGGAGTATCTACTTC
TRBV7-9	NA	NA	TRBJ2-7	CASSTSSNYPSYEQYF	TGTGCCAGCTCAACCTCGAGTAACTACCCCTCCTACGAGCAGTACTTC
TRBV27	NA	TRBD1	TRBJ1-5	CASSPGTGHGGNQPQHF	TGTGCCAGCAGCCCCGGGACAGGTCACGGGGGCAATCAGCCCCAGCATTTT
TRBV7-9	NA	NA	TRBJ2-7	CASSLGPYYEQYF	TGTGCCAGCAGCTTAGGTCCTTACTACGAGCAGTACTTC
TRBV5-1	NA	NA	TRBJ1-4	CASSLEDQGRGEKLFF	TGCGCCAGCAGCTTGGAGGACCAGGGGAGAGGCGAAAAACTGTTTTTT
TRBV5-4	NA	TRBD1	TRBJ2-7	CASSLAGQGAEQYF	TGTGCCAGCAGCTTGGCGGGACAGGGTGCGGAGCAGTACTTC
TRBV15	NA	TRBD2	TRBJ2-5	CATSRDIPSGRAETQYF	TGTGCCACCAGCAGAGATATCCCCAGCGGGAGGGCGGAGACCCAGTACTTC
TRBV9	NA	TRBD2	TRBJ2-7	CASSASGRGYEQYF	TGTGCCAGCAGCGCTAGCGGGAGGGGGTACGAGCAGTACTTC
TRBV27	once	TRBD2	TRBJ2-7	CASRLAGGREEQYF	TGTGCCAGCAGGCTAGCGGGAGGGAGAGAAGAGCAGTACTTC
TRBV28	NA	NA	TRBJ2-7	CASSQGLNPSYEQYF	TGTGCCAGCAGTCAAGGACTAAACCCATCCTACGAGCAGTACTTC
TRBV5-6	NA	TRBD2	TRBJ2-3	CASSLEREGRTDTQYF	TGTGCCAGCAGCTTAGAGCGGGAGGGCCGGACAGATACGCAGTATTTT